Reported below is one TCR beta chain. This sample is part of a study of blood T cell repertoires in COVID-19. Turning to the study itself: Samples of COVID-19 (acute and convalescent) were obtained from the United States, Italy and Spain.

Method: immunoSEQ multiplex PCR; TCRdb's copy keeps in-frame clones and lacks some. The repertoire holds 330,000 or so clones, about 90% seen once, with roughly 1.9% in the top ten. The TCR comes from a man aged 35 to 55 in a cohort exposed to, infected with or recovered from COVID-19 (not recorded which). Sample: PBMCs or T cells enriched from blood (not recorded which).

CDR3 region: CASSLRGQATNEKLFF. For the CDR3, the DNA is TGCGCCAGCAGCTTGAGGGGGCAGGCAACTAATGAAAAACTGTTTTTT. The rearrangement links TRBV5-1 to TRBJ1-4; 7 bases are shared with TRBD1. Germline CDR1 and CDR2: SGHRS and YFSETQ. V was clipped by 1 base and J by 0 bases; unmatched bases: 3. This CDR3 is 16 amino acids long. Supplemented by reference TRBV5-1 and TRBJ1-4, the full variable domain reads KAGVTQTPRYLIKTRGQQVTLSCSPISGHRSVSWYQQTPGQGLQFLFEYFSETQRNKGNFPGRFSGRQFSNSRSEMNVSTLELGDSALYLCASSLRGQATNEKLFFGSGTQLSVL.